One sample yielded the 10 T cell receptor beta chains listed below, sequenced in a study of radiation and T cells in renal cell carcinoma. This sample's time point: blood 4 weeks post-SBRT, at nephrectomy. The treatment was: 15 Gy SBRT to primary tumor, nephrectomy 4 weeks later. Repertoires were generated with immunoSEQ multiplex PCR, while TCRdb's copy carries only in-frame clones and drops some. Here the sample spans tens of thousands of clones, around 85% being singletons. The source was blood, collected from a patient whose treatment included radiotherapy and nephrectomy. These receptors originate from a man in his forties or fifties with renal cell carcinoma.

This rearrangement joins TRBV7-9 to TRBJ1-1, with a tentative D call TRBD1 (6 bases). The CDR3 has 14 residues. The germline V gene has CDR1 SEHNR and CDR2 FQNEAQ (reference sequence). Trimming stripped 5 bases from V and 4 bases from J, with 14 bases between. The CDR3 bases are TGTGCCAGCAGCCAAGGGGGTATGGGCACTGAAGCTTTCTTT. Its protein is CASSQGGMGTEAFF. Looking up the rest from reference TRBV7-9 and TRBJ1-1 gives the full variable domain: DTGVSQNPRHKITKRGQNVTFRCDPISEHNRLYWYRQTLGQGPEFLTYFQNEAQLEKSRLLSDRFSAERPKGSFSTLEIQRTEQGDSAMYLCASSQGGMGTEAFFGQGTRLTVV.

This chain links TRBV29-1 with TRBJ2-1; TRBD1 agrees at 7 bases. CDR1 SQVTM and CDR2 ANQGSEA come from the germline V gene. After removal of 4 bases from V and 5 bases from J, the junction contained 8 bases not matched to a gene. The CDR3 is made up of 14 amino acids. Here the CDR3 reads CSVGAAGGNNEQFF. Here the CDR3 DNA reads TGCAGCGTTGGAGCCGCAGGGGGAAACAATGAGCAGTTCTTC.

This clone was detected once. Other DNA sequences in the same sample also yield this CDR3. The chain recombines TRBV6-5 with TRBJ2-2; D gene uncertain. Trimming stripped 6 bases from V and 2 bases from J, with 13 bases between. The CDR3 extends over 15 amino acids. CDR1 is MNHEY, CDR2 SVGAGI, per germline. The CDR3 DNA sequence: TGTGCCAGCAGCCTAGGTGGGGTCAACACCGGGGAGCTGTTTTTT. Its translation: CASSLGGVNTGELFF.

This rearrangement joins TRBV7-8 to TRBJ2-2; 13 bases align to TRBD2. Germline CDR1 SGHVS, CDR2 FQNEAQ. V shed 5 bases, J shed 6 bases, and the junction held 6 bases outside the gene matches. The CDR3 is 16 residues long. This CDR3 is CASSVGLAGVPGELFF. The CDR3 region has the DNA TGTGCCAGCAGCGTTGGACTAGCGGGAGTACCCGGGGAGCTGTTTTTT.

This clone was found once. The V call is TRBV5-1, the J call TRBJ1-2; D unclear. The CDR3 sequence is 14 residues long. CDR1 SGHRS and CDR2 YFSETQ come from the germline V gene. V was trimmed by 0 bases and J by 2 bases, leaving 8 bases between them. In DNA form, the CDR3 reads TGCGCCAGCAGCTTGGTTACCGCCAACTATGGCTACACCTTC. Residues: CASSLVTANYGYTF.

The chain combines TRBV5-1 with TRBJ2-2; the match to TRBD2 covers 7 bases. This CDR3 has 16 residues. J lost 3 bases, V lost 0 bases, and 5 bases had no gene match. Germline values: CDR1 SGHRS, CDR2 YFSETQ. The CDR3 spells CASSLAGGFDTGELFF. The CDR3 coding sequence is TGCGCCAGCAGCTTGGCCGGGGGGTTCGACACCGGGGAGCTGTTTTTT.

This chain joins TRBV27 and TRBJ1-4; 8 bases are shared with TRBD1. CDR3 size: 15 residues. The V and J ends lost 2 bases and 8 bases, in that order; junction bases with no gene match: 7. Germline CDR1 and CDR2: MNHEY and SMNVEV (reference sequence). This CDR3 is CASSLGRAGGEKLFF. The DNA for the CDR3 is TGTGCCAGCAGTTTAGGACGGGCAGGGGGCGAAAAACTGTTTTTT.

The CDR3 spells CASTSSGFGYTF. The CDR3, as DNA: TGTGCCAGCACCTCATCGGGGTTCGGCTACACCTTC. The chain joins TRBV6-5 to TRBJ1-2; D is undetermined. The CDR3 spans 12 residues. Trimming took off 7 bases at V and 8 bases at J, with 14 bases between the two ends. Germline-derived CDR1 and CDR2 are MNHEY and SVGAGI.

Note on this clone: As the CDR3 is not closed by the conserved phenylalanine or tryptophan, this likely results from a read error. No DNA is shown, since the ends of the CDR3 on it are uncertain; the CDR3 is the one TCRdb lists. V and J are TRBV30 and TRBJ2-2; the table names TRBD2, a call not compared with the DNA. Per germline, CDR1 GTSNPN and CDR2 SVGIG (reference sequence). The CDR3 adds up to 14 amino acids, both ends counted. CDR3 residues: CAWTYPGGGGAPFP.

The rearrangement links TRBV28 to TRBJ1-2; a possible D gene is TRBD1 (6 bases). The CDR3 length is 14 residues. Trimming shortened V by 3 bases and J by 7 bases, and 15 bases separated the two germline ends. The V gene's germline CDR1 is MDHEN and CDR2 SYDVKM. The CDR3 coding sequence is TGTGCCAGCAGTTTCCAAAACAGGGTTGGTGGCTACACCTTC. Protein sequence: CASSFQNRVGGYTF.